A selection of T cell receptor beta chains follows, all from one sample in a study of T cell responses to AZD1222 COVID-19 vaccine. Here immunoSEQ multiplex PCR was the method, and the copy in TCRdb shows in-frame clones only, minus some. The sample includes about 140,000 clones, over 75% seen only once; the top ten take around 5%. Specimen: peripheral blood, collected on day 0 of AZD1222 vaccination. The receptors shown here come from an adult in good health. Each CDR3 is given with its conserved first and last residue. The D gene is left open where the match is weak. Not all rows give a size; the values are once, few, many and, for expanded clones, a class.

V,size,D,J,length,CDR3,DNA
TRBV12-3/TRBV12-4,-,-,TRBJ2-3,12,CAGGRRRDTQYF,TGTGCCGGGGGCAGGCGAAGAGATACGCAGTATTTT
TRBV18,-,-,TRBJ2-3,13,CASSNGRTDTQYF,TGTGCCAGCTCCAACGGGCGGACAGATACGCAGTATTTT
TRBV7-7,-,-,TRBJ2-1,15,CASSLDSSFRTEQFF,TGTGCTAGCAGCTTAGACTCCAGTTTCCGCACTGAGCAGTTCTTC
TRBV2,-,-,TRBJ1-2,11,CASTQSYGYTF,TGTGCCAGCACTCAAAGCTATGGCTACACCTTC
TRBV28,once,-,TRBJ1-2,11,CASSLSSGYTF,TGTGCCAGCAGTTTAAGTAGTGGCTACACCTTC
TRBV12-5,-,-,TRBJ1-5,12,CASGPNIQPQHF,TGTGCTAGTGGCCCTAATATTCAGCCCCAGCATTTT
TRBV6-5,few,-,TRBJ1-5,13,CASRLGQYQPQHF,TGTGCCAGCAGGCTGGGACAATATCAGCCCCAGCATTTT
TRBV28,few,-,TRBJ1-1,17,CASSLRPGLRADTEAFF,TGTGCCAGCAGTTTACGACCCGGCCTGCGGGCGGACACTGAAGCTTTCTTT
TRBV27,-,TRBD2,TRBJ2-1,14,CASSLNLAGEEQFF,TGTGCCAGCAGTTTAAATCTAGCGGGAGAAGAGCAGTTCTTC
TRBV27,-,-,TRBJ2-1,13,CASSLSSKDGQFF,TGTGCCAGCAGTTTATCTAGTAAAGACGGGCAGTTCTTC
TRBV18,once,-,TRBJ2-3,16,CASSRDREGRTDTQYF,TGTGCCAGCTCAAGAGACAGGGAGGGGAGGACAGATACGCAGTATTTT
TRBV6-5,few,-,TRBJ1-1,14,CASSYTDGDIEAFF,TGTGCCAGCAGTTACACGGACGGGGACATTGAAGCTTTCTTT
TRBV6-5,-,-,TRBJ1-1,14,CASSYRAGNTEAFF,TGTGCCAGCAGTTACCGGGCAGGAAACACTGAAGCTTTCTTT
TRBV10-3,-,TRBD1,TRBJ1-1,16,CAISELGGQGVIEAFF,TGTGCCATCAGTGAGCTAGGGGGACAGGGGGTTATTGAAGCTTTCTTT
TRBV7-9,-,-,TRBJ2-1,14,CASSLADFGDEQFF,TGTGCCAGCAGCTTAGCGGACTTCGGCGATGAGCAGTTCTTC
TRBV28,-,-,TRBJ1-5,17,CASIVSGPSQGNQPQHF,TGTGCCAGCATAGTCTCAGGTCCGTCTCAGGGTAATCAGCCCCAGCATTTT
TRBV19,-,TRBD1,TRBJ1-1,12,CASTTGVTEAFF,TGTGCCAGTACCACAGGGGTTACTGAAGCTTTCTTT
TRBV5-1,-,-,TRBJ1-1,15,CASSLNAGLNTEAFF,TGCGCCAGCAGCTTGAACGCAGGGCTGAACACTGAAGCTTTCTTT
TRBV18,-,TRBD1,TRBJ1-4,16,CASSPPTGYSNEKLFF,TGTGCCAGCTCACCACCGACAGGGTACTCTAATGAAAAACTGTTTTTT
TRBV5-1,once,TRBD2,TRBJ2-1,18,CASSLLAGGASSYNEQFF,TGCGCCAGCAGCTTGCTAGCGGGGGGGGCAAGCTCCTACAATGAGCAGTTCTTC
TRBV7-8,-,-,TRBJ1-6,15,CASSLVRASNSPLHF,TGTGCCAGCAGCTTAGTCAGGGCTAGCAATTCACCCCTCCACTTT
TRBV7-9,once,-,TRBJ2-5,14,CASSLVSPQETQYF,TGTGCCAGCAGCTTAGTGTCGCCGCAAGAGACCCAGTACTTC
TRBV5-1,-,-,TRBJ1-1,15,CASSLEDSVNTEAFF,TGCGCCAGCAGCTTAGAGGACAGCGTCAACACTGAAGCTTTCTTT
TRBV28,-,TRBD2,TRBJ2-1,14,CASSLADYYNEQFF,TGTGCCAGCAGTCTAGCGGACTATTACAATGAGCAGTTCTTC
TRBV6-5,-,-,TRBJ1-2,15,CASPPPVPRNYGYTF,TGTGCCAGCCCTCCCCCGGTCCCGAGAAACTATGGCTACACCTTC
TRBV19,-,-,TRBJ1-2,13,CASSMMRGSGYTF,TGTGCCAGTAGTATGATGAGGGGGAGTGGCTACACCTTC
TRBV4-1,-,TRBD1,TRBJ1-1,15,CASSHLYRGLTEAFF,TGCGCCAGCAGTCATTTGTACAGGGGTTTAACTGAAGCTTTCTTT
TRBV19,-,-,TRBJ2-7,15,CASSIGSLGSYEQYF,TGTGCCAGTAGTATAGGTTCCTTGGGCTCCTACGAGCAGTACTTC
TRBV28,-,-,TRBJ1-1,14,CASSLPRPNTEAFF,TGTGCCAGCAGTTTACCAAGACCCAACACTGAAGCTTTCTTT
TRBV23-1,-,TRBD1,TRBJ2-2,16,CASRRKDREISGELFF,TGCGCCAGCAGGCGGAAAGACAGGGAGATAAGCGGGGAGCTGTTTTTT
TRBV5-4,-,-,TRBJ1-1,15,CASSPRTRGDTEAFF,TGTGCCAGCAGCCCCCGGACGCGAGGGGACACTGAAGCTTTCTTT
TRBV2,-,-,TRBJ2-1,13,CASSELGRSGQFF,TGTGCCAGCAGTGAACTAGGTCGGTCGGGGCAGTTCTTC
TRBV2,once,-,TRBJ1-5,13,CASTTGWNQPQHF,TGTGCCAGCACTACAGGCTGGAATCAGCCCCAGCATTTT
TRBV6-5,-,TRBD2,TRBJ2-5,16,CASSYGFGRAQETQYF,TGTGCCAGCAGTTACGGGTTCGGGAGGGCCCAAGAGACCCAGTACTTC
TRBV4-1,once,-,TRBJ1-5,16,CASSQDGQGPGQPQHF,TGCGCCAGCAGCCAAGATGGCCAGGGGCCAGGGCAGCCCCAGCATTTT
TRBV27,-,-,TRBJ2-7,14,CASSPRYTSDEQYF,TGTGCCAGCAGCCCACGTTATACGAGCGACGAGCAGTACTTC
TRBV18,few,-,TRBJ2-1,14,CASSPQTRNNEQFF,TGTGCCAGCTCACCCCAGACTCGTAACAATGAGCAGTTCTTC
TRBV14,-,TRBD1,TRBJ1-1,16,CASSQVTGAWYTEAFF,TGTGCCAGCAGCCAAGTGACAGGGGCTTGGTACACTGAAGCTTTCTTT
TRBV11-3,-,-,TRBJ1-1,13,CASSLGEYTEAFF,TGTGCCAGCAGCTTAGGGGAATACACTGAAGCTTTCTTT
TRBV11-2,-,TRBD1,TRBJ2-5,13,CASSSDRAETQYF,TGTGCCAGCAGCTCGGACAGGGCGGAGACCCAGTACTTC
TRBV5-1,-,-,TRBJ2-1,12,CASSMWGMEQFF,TGCGCCAGCTCAATGTGGGGGATGGAGCAGTTCTTC
TRBV20-1,-,TRBD1,TRBJ2-7,13,CSASPGQGSRKYF,TGCAGTGCTAGTCCGGGACAGGGTTCCCGAAAGTACTTC
TRBV5-6,-,TRBD2,TRBJ2-7,15,CASSSREGRRYEQYF,TGTGCCAGCAGCTCTCGGGAGGGGAGGCGCTACGAGCAGTACTTC
TRBV14,-,TRBD1,TRBJ1-1,14,CASSQGRGRAEAFF,TGTGCCAGCAGCCAAGGAAGGGGGCGCGCTGAAGCTTTCTTT
TRBV28,-,-,TRBJ1-2,13,CASSSTSTGGYTF,TGTGCCAGCAGTTCCACTTCGACTGGTGGCTACACCTTC